This T cell receptor beta chain was sequenced during a study of T cells in localized non-small cell lung cancer. The V end was cut by 1 base, the J end by 7 bases, with 10 bases between. The V gene's germline CDR1 is SGHDN and CDR2 FVKESK. This CDR3 is built from 14 residues. Sequenced by immunoSEQ multiplex PCR; TCRdb stores in-frame clones only, minus some. The sample includes 2,000 to 2,500 clones, 21% of them seen just once. The chain uses TRBV14 and TRBJ2-2, with D tentatively TRBD2 (5 bases). The sequence was obtained from a man aged 40 to 75 with stage I squamous cell lung carcinoma. The sample in question was normal lung tissue next to the tumor, obtained before any cancer treatment. CDR3 DNA sequence: TGTGCCAGCAGCCAAGTAATCGGGATCGGGGAGCTGTTTTTT. It codes for CASSQVIGIGELFF.